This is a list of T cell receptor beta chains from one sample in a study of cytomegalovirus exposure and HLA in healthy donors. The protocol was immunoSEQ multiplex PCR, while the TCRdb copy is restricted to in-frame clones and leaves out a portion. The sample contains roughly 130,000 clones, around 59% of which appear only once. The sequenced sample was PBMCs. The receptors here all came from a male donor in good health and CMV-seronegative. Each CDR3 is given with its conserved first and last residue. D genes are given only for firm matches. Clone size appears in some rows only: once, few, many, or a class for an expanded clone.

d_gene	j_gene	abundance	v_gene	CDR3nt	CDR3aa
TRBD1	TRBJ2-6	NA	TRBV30	TGTGCCTGGAGAGGACAGGCAAGGGGCTCTGGGGCCAACGTCCTGACTTTC	CAWRGQARGSGANVLTF
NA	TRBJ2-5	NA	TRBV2	TGTGCCAGCAGACGGGACTTCCAAGAGACCCAGTACTTC	CASRRDFQETQYF
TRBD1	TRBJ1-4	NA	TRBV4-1	TGCGCCAGCAGCCCAGCCGGGACAGGGAGGGAAAAACTGTTTTTT	CASSPAGTGREKLFF
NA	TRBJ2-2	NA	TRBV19	TGTGCCAGTAGGGGCAGGTTTGACACCGGGGAGCTGTTTTTT	CASRGRFDTGELFF
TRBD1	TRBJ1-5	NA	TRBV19	TGTGCCAGTAGGTGGGGGACAGGGGATCAGCCCCAGCATTTT	CASRWGTGDQPQHF
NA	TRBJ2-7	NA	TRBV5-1	TGCGCCAGCAGGATAAGTGAAGGGGTTTACGAGCAGTACTTC	CASRISEGVYEQYF
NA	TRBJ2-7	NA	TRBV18	TGTGCCAGCTCACCGGTGACTTCGGGCGAGCAGTACTTC	CASSPVTSGEQYF
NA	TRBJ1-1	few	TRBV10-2	TGCGCCAGCAGAAACTTAGAGGGAGGGCCGACCACTGAAGCTTTCTTT	CASRNLEGGPTTEAFF
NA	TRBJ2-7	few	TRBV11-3	TGTGCCAGCAGCCGCAACTGGAGGGACAGCGAGCAGTACTTC	CASSRNWRDSEQYF
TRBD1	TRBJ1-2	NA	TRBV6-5	TGTGCCAGCAGAACGGACAGGGCACGGGGCTACACCTTC	CASRTDRARGYTF
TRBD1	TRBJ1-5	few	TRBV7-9	TGTGCCAGCAGCGTAGGGACAGGGGACCAGCATTTT	CASSVGTGDQHF